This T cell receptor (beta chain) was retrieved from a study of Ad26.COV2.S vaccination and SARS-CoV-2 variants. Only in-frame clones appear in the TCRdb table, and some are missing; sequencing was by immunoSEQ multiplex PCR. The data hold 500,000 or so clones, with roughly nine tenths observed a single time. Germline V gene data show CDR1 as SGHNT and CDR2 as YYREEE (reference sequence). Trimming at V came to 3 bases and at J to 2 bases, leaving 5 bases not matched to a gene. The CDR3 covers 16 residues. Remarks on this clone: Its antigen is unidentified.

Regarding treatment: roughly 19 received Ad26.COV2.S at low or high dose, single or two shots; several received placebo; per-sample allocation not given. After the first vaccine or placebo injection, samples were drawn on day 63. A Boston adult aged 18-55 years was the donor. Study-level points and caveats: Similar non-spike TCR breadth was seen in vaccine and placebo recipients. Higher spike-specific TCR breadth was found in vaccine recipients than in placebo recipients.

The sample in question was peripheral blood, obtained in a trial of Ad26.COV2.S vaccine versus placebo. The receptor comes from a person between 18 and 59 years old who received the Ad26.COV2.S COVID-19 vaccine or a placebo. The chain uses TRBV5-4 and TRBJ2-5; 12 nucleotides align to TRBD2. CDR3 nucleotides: TGTGCCAGCAGCTCTCCTAGCGGGGGGGCTCAAGAGACCCAGTACTTC. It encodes CASSSPSGGAQETQYF.